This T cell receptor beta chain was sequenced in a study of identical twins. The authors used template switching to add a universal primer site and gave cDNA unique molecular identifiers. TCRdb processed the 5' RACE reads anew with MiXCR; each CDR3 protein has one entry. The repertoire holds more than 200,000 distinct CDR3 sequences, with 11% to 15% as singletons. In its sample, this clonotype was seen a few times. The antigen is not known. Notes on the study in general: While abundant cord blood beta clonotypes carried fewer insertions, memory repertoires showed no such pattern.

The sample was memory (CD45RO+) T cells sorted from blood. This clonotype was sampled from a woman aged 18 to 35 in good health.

For the CDR3, the DNA is TGTGCCAGCAGTTACCATTGGCTCATAGAGGCCGGGGAGCTGTTTTTT. It codes for CASSYHWLIEAGELFF. The chain is built from TRBV6-5 and TRBJ2-2; the D is unclear. With 2 bases removed from V and 6 bases from J, the gap between germline ends came to 16 bases. Germline CDR1 is MNHEY and CDR2 is SVGAGI. CDR3 size: 16 residues.